This is a list of T cell receptor beta chains from one sample in a study of blood T cell repertoires in COVID-19. Here immunoSEQ multiplex PCR was the method, and the copy in TCRdb shows in-frame clones only, minus some. The sample holds 200,000 to 250,000 clones, approximately 80% seen once. The sequenced sample consisted of peripheral blood. These receptors were collected from a woman over 75 with active or convalescent COVID-19. Each CDR3 is given without its conserved first and last residue. The order of the fields is V gene, clone size, CDR3 protein. Expanded clones get a size class; other rows say once, few or many, or leave the size out.

>TRBV5-1|-
ASSLAVAEAQY
>TRBV29-1|-
SVLRGRGTEAF
>TRBV20-1|few
SAKFAEAF
>TRBV5-4|-
ASSFYGLNTGELF
>TRBV10-3|-
AISEGTGEQPQH
>TRBV18|-
ASSPRRSSNEKLF
>TRBV5-1|once
ASHTGGEGNTIY
>TRBV7-2|-
ASSSRTGWNTEAF
>TRBV6-5|-
ASRKTGFSGNTIY
>TRBV3-1/TRBV3-2|-
ASSQDLGQPQH
>TRBV10-3|-
AISESGRGNTEAF
>TRBV18|-
ASSRGPPMNTEAF
>TRBV5-1|-
ASSLGLAVGTDTQY
>TRBV19|few
ASTPGQGANQPQH
>TRBV3-1/TRBV3-2|many
ASSPGTGGYGYT
>TRBV20-1|-
SASLGGYEQY
>TRBV29-1|-
SVGSRTSYEQY
>TRBV15|-
ATSRDFSEKLF
>TRBV15|few
ATSRGQGGGNTIY
>TRBV6-1|-
ASSEGLLTDTQY
>TRBV28|-
ASRQGRWNYGYT
>TRBV3-1/TRBV3-2|few
ASSETPVSGNTIY
>TRBV18|-
ASSAAGTGANYGYT
>TRBV28|-
ATRGPERSGRASYNEQF
>TRBV28|-
ASSSPPGGGNTEAF
>TRBV2|-
ASRKSPMNTEAF
>TRBV2|-
ASSDQVGNREST
>TRBV7-9|-
ASSPGTDNEQF
>TRBV11-3|once
ASSQNQGGSEQF
>TRBV19|-
ASSILQDNQPQH
>TRBV28|-
ASKRWQLGTAGANVLT
>TRBV29-1|-
SANLRGSNYGYT
>TRBV2|few
ASSKTNYNGYT
>TRBV24-1|-
ATSDLPLSSGSGEQF
>TRBV2|-
ASSREGGNEKLF
>TRBV12-3/TRBV12-4|-
ASSQAAPTQY
>TRBV11-2|few
ASSFGQVSSYNEQF
>TRBV27|-
ASSSGGNYGYT
>TRBV5-1|-
ASSLVLAANTEAF
>TRBV24-1|once
ATSALGGGPSTDTQY
>TRBV3-1/TRBV3-2|once
ASSQEAVRNYYGYT
>TRBV11-2|-
ASSLEGSRSNYGYT
>TRBV2|-
ASSVDRAGAEEQF
>TRBV5-1|-
ASSLGVGRGYNEQF
>TRBV9|-
ASSAGLAGVGELF
>TRBV12-3/TRBV12-4|-
ASSDRGRGYT
>TRBV3-1/TRBV3-2|-
ASSAQLKETQY
>TRBV27|-
ASSVQGTGNQPQH
>TRBV5-1|-
ASSLGGIGQYTEAF
>TRBV28|-
ASSLLHRYTGELF
>TRBV4-2|-
ASSYTTSGRYEQY
>TRBV7-2|-
ASSQRQGRHTEAF
>TRBV7-2|-
ASARGSAFDNEQF
>TRBV3-1/TRBV3-2|-
ASSQVYEQY
>TRBV5-6|-
ASSMWTGRETQY
>TRBV7-9|-
ASSLKETGVSPLH
>TRBV28|-
ASSTLTGGRSGANVLT